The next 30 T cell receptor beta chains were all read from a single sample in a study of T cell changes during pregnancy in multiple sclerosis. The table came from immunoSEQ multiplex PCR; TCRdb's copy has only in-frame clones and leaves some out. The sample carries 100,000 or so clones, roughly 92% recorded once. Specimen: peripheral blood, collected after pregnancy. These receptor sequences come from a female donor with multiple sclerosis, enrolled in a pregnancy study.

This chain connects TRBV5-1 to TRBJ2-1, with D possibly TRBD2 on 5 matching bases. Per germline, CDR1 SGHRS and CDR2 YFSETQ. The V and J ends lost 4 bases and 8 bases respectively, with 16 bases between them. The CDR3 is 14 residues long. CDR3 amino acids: CASSPVNFGDEQFF. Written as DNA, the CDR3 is TGCGCCAGCAGCCCTGTTAATTTCGGGGATGAGCAGTTCTTC.

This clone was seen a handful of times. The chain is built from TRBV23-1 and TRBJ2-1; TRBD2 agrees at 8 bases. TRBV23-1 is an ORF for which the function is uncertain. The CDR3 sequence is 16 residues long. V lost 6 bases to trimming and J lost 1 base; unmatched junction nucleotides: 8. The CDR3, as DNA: TGCGCCAGCAGGGGGAGCGGGAGCACGTCCTACAATGAGCAGTTCTTC. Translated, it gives CASRGSGSTSYNEQFF.

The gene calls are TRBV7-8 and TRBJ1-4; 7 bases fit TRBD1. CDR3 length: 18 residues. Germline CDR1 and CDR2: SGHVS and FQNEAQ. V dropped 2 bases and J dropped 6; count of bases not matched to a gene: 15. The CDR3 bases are TGTGCCAGCAGCTTATTTATCAGGGGGGAAACCAAGGATGAAAAACTGTTTTTT. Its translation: CASSLFIRGETKDEKLFF.

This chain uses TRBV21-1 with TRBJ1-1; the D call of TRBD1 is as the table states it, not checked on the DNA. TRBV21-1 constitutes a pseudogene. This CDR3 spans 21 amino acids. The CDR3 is CASSKGTGGLLKFSVNTEAFF. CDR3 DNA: TGTGCCAGCAGCAAAGGTACAGGGGGCTTACTCAAATTTAGCGTGAACACTGAAGCTTTCTTT.

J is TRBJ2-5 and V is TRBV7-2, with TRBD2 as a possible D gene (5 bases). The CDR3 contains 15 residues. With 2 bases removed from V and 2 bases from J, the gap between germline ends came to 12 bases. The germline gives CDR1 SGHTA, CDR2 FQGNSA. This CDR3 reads CASSLITLVQETQYF. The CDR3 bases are TGTGCCAGCAGCTTAATAACACTAGTACAAGAGACCCAGTACTTC.

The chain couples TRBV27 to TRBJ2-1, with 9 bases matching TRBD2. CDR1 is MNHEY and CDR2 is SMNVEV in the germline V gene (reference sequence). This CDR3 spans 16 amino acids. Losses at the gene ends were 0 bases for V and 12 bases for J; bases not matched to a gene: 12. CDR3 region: CASSLSSYQPTSGQFF. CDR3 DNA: TGTGCCAGCAGTTTATCCTCCTACCAGCCGACTAGCGGGCAGTTCTTC.

CDR3 sequence reads: CASSVDGGGIEQYF. The DNA for the CDR3 is TGTGCCAGCAGCGTAGACGGGGGAGGTATCGAGCAGTACTTC. This chain joins TRBV9 and TRBJ2-7, with D tentatively TRBD2 (6 bases). The ends were cut back, 0 bases at V and 6 bases at J, with 13 bases in the middle. The germline V gene encodes CDR1 SGDLS and CDR2 YYNGEE. This CDR3 spans 14 amino acids.

The CDR3 region is CASSQDNNEQFF. The CDR3 DNA sequence: TGTGCCAGCAGCCAAGATAACAATGAGCAGTTCTTC. The chain couples TRBV4-2 to TRBJ2-1; no clear D. The CDR3 has 12 residues. The V and J ends lost 0 bases and 5 bases respectively, with 2 bases between them. The V gene's germline CDR1 is LGHNA and CDR2 YNFKEQ.

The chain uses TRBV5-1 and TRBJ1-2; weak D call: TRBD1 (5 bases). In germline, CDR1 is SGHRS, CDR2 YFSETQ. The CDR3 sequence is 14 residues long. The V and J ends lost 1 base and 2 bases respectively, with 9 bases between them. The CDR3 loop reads CASSLQPGNYGYTF. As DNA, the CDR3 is TGCGCCAGCAGCTTGCAGCCAGGGAACTATGGCTACACCTTC.

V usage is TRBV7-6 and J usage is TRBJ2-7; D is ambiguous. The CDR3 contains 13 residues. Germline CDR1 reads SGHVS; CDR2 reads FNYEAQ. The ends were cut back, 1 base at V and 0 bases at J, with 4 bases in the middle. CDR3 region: CASSLDSSYEQYF. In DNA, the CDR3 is TGTGCCAGCAGCTTAGACAGCTCCTACGAGCAGTACTTC.

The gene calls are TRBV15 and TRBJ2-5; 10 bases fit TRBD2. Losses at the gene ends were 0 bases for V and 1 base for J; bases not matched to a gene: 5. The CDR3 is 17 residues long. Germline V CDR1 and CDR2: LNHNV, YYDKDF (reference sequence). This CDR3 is CATSRDQREGPQETQYF. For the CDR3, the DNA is TGTGCCACCAGCAGAGACCAGCGGGAGGGCCCCCAAGAGACCCAGTACTTC.

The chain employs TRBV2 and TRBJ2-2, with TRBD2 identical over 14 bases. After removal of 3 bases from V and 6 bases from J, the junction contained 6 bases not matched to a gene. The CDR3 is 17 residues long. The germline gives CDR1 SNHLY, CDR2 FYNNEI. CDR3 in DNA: TGTGCCAGCAGTGATACGGTGGGACTAGCGGGAGCCGGGGAGCTGTTTTTT. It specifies CASSDTVGLAGAGELFF.

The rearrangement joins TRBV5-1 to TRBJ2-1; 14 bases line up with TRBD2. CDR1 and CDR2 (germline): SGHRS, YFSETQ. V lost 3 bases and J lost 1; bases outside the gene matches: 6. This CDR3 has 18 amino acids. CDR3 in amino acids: CASSSGLAGVLSYNEQFF. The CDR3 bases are TGCGCCAGCAGCTCGGGACTAGCGGGAGTTCTTTCCTACAATGAGCAGTTCTTC.

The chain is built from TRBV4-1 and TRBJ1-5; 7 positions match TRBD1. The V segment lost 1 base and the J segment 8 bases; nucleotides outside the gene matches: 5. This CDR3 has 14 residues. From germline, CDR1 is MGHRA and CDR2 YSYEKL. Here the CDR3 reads CASSQVTGDKPQHF. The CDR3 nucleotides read TGCGCCAGCAGCCAAGTAACAGGGGATAAGCCCCAGCATTTT.

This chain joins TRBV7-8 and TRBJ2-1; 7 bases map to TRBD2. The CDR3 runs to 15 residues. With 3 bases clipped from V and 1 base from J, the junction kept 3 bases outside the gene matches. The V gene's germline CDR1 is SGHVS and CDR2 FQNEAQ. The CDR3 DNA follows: TGTGCCAGCAGCTTTGCTAGCGGTTCCTACAATGAGCAGTTCTTC. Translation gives CASSFASGSYNEQFF.

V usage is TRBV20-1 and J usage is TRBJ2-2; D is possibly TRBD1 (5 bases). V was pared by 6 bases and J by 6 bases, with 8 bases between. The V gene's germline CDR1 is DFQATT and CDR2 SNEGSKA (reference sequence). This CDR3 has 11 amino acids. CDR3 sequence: CSAYRSGELFF. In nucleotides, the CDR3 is TGCAGTGCGTACAGGTCCGGGGAGCTGTTTTTT.

CDR3 sequence (DNA): TGTGCCAGCAGCAAACTAGCAAATTGCTCCTACAATGAGCAGTTCTTC. Protein: CASSKLANCSYNEQFF. J is TRBJ2-1 and V is TRBV12-1; the table gives TRBD2 as D, unverified against the DNA. TRBV12-1 counts as a pseudogene. The CDR3 sequence is 16 residues long.

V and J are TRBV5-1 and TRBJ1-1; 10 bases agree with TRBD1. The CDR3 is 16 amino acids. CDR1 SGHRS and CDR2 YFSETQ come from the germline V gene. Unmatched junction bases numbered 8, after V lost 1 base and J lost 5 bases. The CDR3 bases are TGCGCCAGCAGCTTGTCCCCAGGACAGGGGGGGACTGAAGCTTTCTTT. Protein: CASSLSPGQGGTEAFF. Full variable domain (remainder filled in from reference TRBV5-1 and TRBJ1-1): KAGVTQTPRYLIKTRGQQVTLSCSPISGHRSVSWYQQTPGQGLQFLFEYFSETQRNKGNFPGRFSGRQFSNSRSEMNVSTLELGDSALYLCASSLSPGQGGTEAFFGQGTRLTVV.

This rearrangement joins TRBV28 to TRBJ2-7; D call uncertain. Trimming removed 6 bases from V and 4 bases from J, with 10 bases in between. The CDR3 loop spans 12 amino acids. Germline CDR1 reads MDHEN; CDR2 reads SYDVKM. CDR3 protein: CASRPDEYEQYF. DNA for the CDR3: TGTGCCAGCAGGCCTGATGAGTACGAGCAGTACTTC. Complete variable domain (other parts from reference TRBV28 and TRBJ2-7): DVKVTQSSRYLVKRTGEKVFLECVQDMDHENMFWYRQDPGLGLRLIYFSYDVKMKEKGDIPEGYSVSREKKERFSLILESASTNQTSMYLCASRPDEYEQYFGPGTRLTVT.

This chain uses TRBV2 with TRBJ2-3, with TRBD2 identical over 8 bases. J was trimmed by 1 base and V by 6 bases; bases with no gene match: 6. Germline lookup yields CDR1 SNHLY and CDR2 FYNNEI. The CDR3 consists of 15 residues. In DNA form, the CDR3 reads TGTGCCAGCAGGGCAAGCGGGAGTGGCACAGATACGCAGTATTTT. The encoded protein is CASRASGSGTDTQYF.

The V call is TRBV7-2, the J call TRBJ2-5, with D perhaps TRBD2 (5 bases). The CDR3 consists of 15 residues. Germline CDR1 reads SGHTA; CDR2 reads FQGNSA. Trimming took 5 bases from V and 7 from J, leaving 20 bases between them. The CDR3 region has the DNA TGTGCCAGCAGCCTACAACTAGGTTCGGACGGGACCCAGTACTTC. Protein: CASSLQLGSDGTQYF. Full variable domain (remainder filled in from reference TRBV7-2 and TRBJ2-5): GAGVSQSPSNKVTEKGKDVELRCDPISGHTALYWYRQSLGQGLEFLIYFQGNSAPDKSGLPSDRFSAERTGGSVSTLTIQRTQQEDSAVYLCASSLQLGSDGTQYFGPGTRLLVL.

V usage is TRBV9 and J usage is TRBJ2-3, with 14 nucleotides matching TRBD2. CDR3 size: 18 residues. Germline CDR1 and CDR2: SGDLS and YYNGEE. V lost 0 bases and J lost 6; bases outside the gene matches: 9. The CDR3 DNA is TGTGCCAGCAGCGTAGTTTGGGGGACTAGCGGGAGACGGGATACGCAGTATTTT. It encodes CASSVVWGTSGRRDTQYF. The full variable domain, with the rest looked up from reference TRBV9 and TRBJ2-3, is DSGVTQTPKHLITATGQRVTLRCSPRSGDLSVYWYQQSLDQGLQFLIQYYNGEERAKGNILERFSAQQFPDLHSELNLSSLELGDSALYFCASSVVWGTSGRRDTQYFGPGTRLTVL.

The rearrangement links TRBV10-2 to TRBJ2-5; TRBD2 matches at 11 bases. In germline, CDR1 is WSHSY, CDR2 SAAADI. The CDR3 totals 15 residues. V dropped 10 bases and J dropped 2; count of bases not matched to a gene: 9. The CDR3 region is CATTPGLAEQETQYF. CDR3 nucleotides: TGCGCCACGACTCCGGGACTAGCGGAACAAGAGACCCAGTACTTC.

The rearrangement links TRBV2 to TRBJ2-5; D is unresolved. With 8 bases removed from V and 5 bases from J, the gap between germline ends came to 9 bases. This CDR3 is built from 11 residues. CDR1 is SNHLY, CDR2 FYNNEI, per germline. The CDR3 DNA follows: TGTGCCAGCGTAGCAGTGGAGACCCAGTACTTC. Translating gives CASVAVETQYF. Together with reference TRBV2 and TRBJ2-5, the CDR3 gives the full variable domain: EPEVTQTPSHQVTQMGQEVILRCVPISNHLYFYWYRQILGQKVEFLVSFYNNEISEKSEIFDDQFSVERPDGSNFTLKIRSTKLEDSAMYFCASVAVETQYFGPGTRLLVL.

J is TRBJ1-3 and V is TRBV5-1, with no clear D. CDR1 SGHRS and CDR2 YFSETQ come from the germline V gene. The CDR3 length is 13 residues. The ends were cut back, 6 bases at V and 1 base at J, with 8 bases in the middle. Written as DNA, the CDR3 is TGCGCCAGCATGGAGGATTCTGGAAACACCATATATTTT. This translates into CASMEDSGNTIYF.

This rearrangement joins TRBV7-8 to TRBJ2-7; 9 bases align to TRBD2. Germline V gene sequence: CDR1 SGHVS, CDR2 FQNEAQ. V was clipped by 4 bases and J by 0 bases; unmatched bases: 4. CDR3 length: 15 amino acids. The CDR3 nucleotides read TGTGCCAGCAGCTCCGGGACTAGCAGCTCCTACGAGCAGTACTTC. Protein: CASSSGTSSSYEQYF.

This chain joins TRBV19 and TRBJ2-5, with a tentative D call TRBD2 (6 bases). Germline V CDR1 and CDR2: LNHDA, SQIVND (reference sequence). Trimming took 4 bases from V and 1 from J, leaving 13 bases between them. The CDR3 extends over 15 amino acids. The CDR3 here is CASSTPLASQETQYF. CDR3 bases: TGTGCCAGTAGTACTCCCCTAGCGAGCCAAGAGACCCAGTACTTC.

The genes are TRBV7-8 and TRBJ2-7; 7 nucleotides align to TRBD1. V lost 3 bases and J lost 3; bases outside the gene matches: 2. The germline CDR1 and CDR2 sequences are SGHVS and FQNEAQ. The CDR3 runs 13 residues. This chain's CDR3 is CASSLDRLYEQYF. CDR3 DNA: TGTGCCAGCAGCTTGGACAGGCTCTACGAGCAGTACTTC.

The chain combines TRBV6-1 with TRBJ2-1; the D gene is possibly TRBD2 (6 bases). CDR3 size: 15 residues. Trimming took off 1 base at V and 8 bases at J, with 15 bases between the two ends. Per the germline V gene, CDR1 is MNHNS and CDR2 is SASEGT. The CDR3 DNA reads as TGTGCCAGCAGTGAAGATAGCGGAGTTTTTTATGAGCAGTTCTTC. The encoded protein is CASSEDSGVFYEQFF.

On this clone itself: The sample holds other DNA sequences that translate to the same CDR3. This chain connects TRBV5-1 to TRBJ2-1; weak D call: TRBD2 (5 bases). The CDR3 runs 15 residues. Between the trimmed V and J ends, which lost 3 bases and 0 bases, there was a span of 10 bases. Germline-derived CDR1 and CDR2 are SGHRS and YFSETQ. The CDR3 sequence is CASSSTTSSYNEQFF. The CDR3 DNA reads TGCGCCAGCAGCTCGACTACCTCCTCCTACAATGAGCAGTTCTTC. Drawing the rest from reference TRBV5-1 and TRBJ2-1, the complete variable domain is KAGVTQTPRYLIKTRGQQVTLSCSPISGHRSVSWYQQTPGQGLQFLFEYFSETQRNKGNFPGRFSGRQFSNSRSEMNVSTLELGDSALYLCASSSTTSSYNEQFFGPGTRLTVL.